The 22 T cell receptor beta chains listed next were all sequenced from one sample in a study of cytomegalovirus exposure and HLA in healthy donors. The PCR employed 60 Vbeta primers together with 13 Jbeta primers. The table came from immunoSEQ multiplex PCR; TCRdb's copy has only in-frame clones and leaves some out. The table lists more than 150,000 clones, 82% of them singletons. The sample consisted of PBMCs. These receptors came from a man aged 35 to 55 in good health and CMV-seronegative.

The rearrangement uses TRBV5-5 and TRBJ2-5; the match to TRBD2 covers 8 bases. In germline, CDR1 is SGHKS, CDR2 YYEKEE (reference sequence). CDR3 length equals 16 residues. V lost 0 bases to trimming and J lost 4 bases; unmatched junction nucleotides: 8. CDR3 sequence (DNA): TGTGCCAGCAGCTTGGTACGTGGTCTAGCGGGAGAGACCCAGTACTTC. Its translation is CASSLVRGLAGETQYF.

This rearrangement joins TRBV21-1 to TRBJ2-7; whether TRBD1, the table's D call, matches the DNA was not checked. TRBV21-1 constitutes a pseudogene. The CDR3 consists of 14 residues. CDR3: CASSLRDSSYEQYF. The CDR3 DNA reads as TGTGCCAGCAGCCTCCGGGACAGCTCCTACGAGCAGTACTTC.

In this sample, this clone turned up a few times. The chain combines TRBV28 with TRBJ2-7; TRBD1 agrees at 9 bases. V was clipped by 5 bases and J by 6 bases; unmatched bases: 11. This CDR3 contains 15 residues. Per the germline V gene, CDR1 is MDHEN and CDR2 is SYDVKM. In nucleotides, the CDR3 is TGTGCCAGCAGTGCATCAGGACAGGGGCTTTCCGAGCAGTACTTC. As protein: CASSASGQGLSEQYF.

This chain uses TRBV7-9 with TRBJ1-1; TRBD1 aligns across 7 bases. Germline V gene data show CDR1 as SEHNR and CDR2 as FQNEAQ (reference sequence). The CDR3 length is 14 residues. V shed 2 bases, J shed 0 bases, and the junction held 0 bases outside the gene matches. DNA of the CDR3: TGTGCCAGCAGCTTACAGGGGGTGAACACTGAAGCTTTCTTT. This codes for CASSLQGVNTEAFF.

This clone was detected only a few times. The gene calls are TRBV19 and TRBJ2-3; TRBD1 agrees at 7 bases. Per germline, CDR1 LNHDA and CDR2 SQIVND (reference sequence). V lost 5 bases to trimming and J lost 1 base; unmatched junction nucleotides: 6. The CDR3 has 15 residues. In nucleotides, the CDR3 is TGTGCCAGTAGTCCCGGACAGGCACGCACAGATACGCAGTATTTT. It encodes CASSPGQARTDTQYF.

This sequence joins TRBV4-1 and TRBJ1-4; no reliable D call. Germline V gene sequence: CDR1 MGHRA, CDR2 YSYEKL. V gave up 2 bases and J gave up 7 bases, with 11 bases separating them. The CDR3 consists of 14 residues. The chain's CDR3 is CASSQMVVGEKLFF. As DNA, the CDR3 is TGCGCCAGCAGCCAAATGGTAGTTGGTGAAAAACTGTTTTTT.

V usage is TRBV28 and J usage is TRBJ2-3, with D perhaps TRBD2 (7 bases). Germline CDR1 MDHEN, CDR2 SYDVKM. This CDR3 is 15 amino acids long. Trimming pared 8 bases from V and 1 base from J, leaving 16 bases between. The CDR3 coding sequence is TGTGCCAGCCTGGTCAGGGGAGGGGGCACAGATACGCAGTATTTT. Its protein product is CASLVRGGGTDTQYF.

The chain employs TRBV7-9 and TRBJ2-1, with D perhaps TRBD2 (6 bases). The V gene lost 5 bases and the J gene lost 0 bases, with 11 bases spanning the gap. The CDR3 has 15 residues. Germline assignment: CDR1 SEHNR and CDR2 FQNEAQ (reference sequence). The CDR3 loop reads CASSPGVYSYNEQFF. In DNA, the CDR3 is TGTGCCAGCAGCCCGGGAGTTTACTCCTACAATGAGCAGTTCTTC.

This rearrangement joins TRBV6-4 to TRBJ2-7; 10 positions agree with TRBD1. There are 14 residues in the CDR3. V lost 6 bases to trimming and J lost 6 bases; unmatched junction nucleotides: 8. Germline V gives CDR1 MRHNA, CDR2 SNTAGT. CDR3 nucleotide sequence: TGTGCCAGCAGCCTGACAGGGGGCTTGGGCGAGCAGTACTTC. It specifies CASSLTGGLGEQYF.

J is TRBJ1-3 and V is TRBV19, with TRBD1 identical over 7 bases. CDR1 and CDR2 (germline): LNHDA, SQIVND (reference sequence). The CDR3 runs to 15 residues. The V and J ends lost 6 bases and 6 bases, in that order; junction bases with no gene match: 11. The CDR3 is CASSKPRDSLNTIYF. CDR3 nucleotide sequence: TGTGCCAGTAGCAAGCCCCGGGACAGCCTAAACACCATATATTTT.

The V and J genes are TRBV28 and TRBJ2-5, with D possibly TRBD1 on 5 matching bases. Per the germline V gene, CDR1 is MDHEN and CDR2 is SYDVKM. Trimming cost V 1 base and J 5 bases, with 11 bases left between them. The CDR3 is 14 residues long. The CDR3 sequence: CASSLFQGRETQYF. The CDR3 DNA is TGTGCCAGCAGTTTATTCCAGGGTCGGGAGACCCAGTACTTC.

The DNA of the CDR3 is TGTGCCAGCTCACCCGCCAGCGGGGGGGCAAGTGAGCAGTTCTTC. This sequence encodes CASSPASGGASEQFF. The chain has TRBV18 and TRBJ2-1; 10 bases line up with TRBD2. V dropped 3 bases and J dropped 9; count of bases not matched to a gene: 8. The CDR3 extends over 15 amino acids. Germline V gene lookup returns CDR1 KGHSH and CDR2 LQKENI. Looking up the rest from reference TRBV18 and TRBJ2-1 gives the full variable domain: NAGVMQNPRHLVRRRGQEARLRCSPMKGHSHVYWYRQLPEEGLKFMVYLQKENIIDESGMPKERFSAEFPKEGPSILRIQQVVRGDSAAYFCASSPASGGASEQFFGPGTRLTVL.

V gene TRBV2 combines with J gene TRBJ1-3; 9 nucleotides line up with TRBD1. CDR3 length: 14 amino acids. With 7 bases clipped from V and 7 bases from J, the junction kept 8 bases outside the gene matches. Germline V CDR1 and CDR2: SNHLY, FYNNEI. In DNA, the CDR3 is TGTGCCAGCAACCCTGGACAGGGGCGGAACACCATATATTTT. Encoded protein: CASNPGQGRNTIYF.

The chain combines TRBV7-3 with TRBJ1-6; D uncertain. V shed 1 base and J shed 11 bases, with 15 bases lying between them. Germline lookup yields CDR1 SGHTA and CDR2 FQGTGA. This CDR3 has 15 amino acids. The CDR3 here is CASSLMGLTTAPLHF. CDR3 bases: TGTGCCAGCAGCTTAATGGGCCTTACGACGGCACCCCTCCACTTT.

This sequence joins TRBV19 and TRBJ1-4; no clear D gene. In germline, CDR1 is LNHDA, CDR2 SQIVND (reference sequence). The germline V and J ends were trimmed by 3 bases and 10 bases, with 15 bases remaining between them. The CDR3 extends over 14 amino acids. In DNA, the CDR3 is TGTGCCAGTAGTATCGGCGACACGGATCCAAAACTGTTTTTT. Encoded protein: CASSIGDTDPKLFF.

The gene calls are TRBV9 and TRBJ1-1; TRBD1 matches at 8 bases. V lost 4 bases and J lost 6; bases outside the gene matches: 8. The CDR3 is 14 amino acids. From germline, CDR1 is SGDLS and CDR2 YYNGEE. The CDR3 sequence: CASSFIRGQAEAFF. The DNA of the CDR3 is TGTGCCAGCAGCTTCATCAGGGGGCAAGCTGAAGCTTTCTTT.

The rearrangement uses TRBV27 and TRBJ2-1; tentative D call: TRBD1 (6 bases). V lost 5 bases and J lost 0, with 14 bases in between. From germline, CDR1 is MNHEY and CDR2 SMNVEV (reference sequence). There are 16 residues in the CDR3. CDR3: CASSPLTGLSYNEQFF. Written as DNA, the CDR3 is TGTGCCAGCAGTCCCCTTACAGGGCTCTCCTACAATGAGCAGTTCTTC.

The V gene is TRBV9, the J gene TRBJ2-1, with a weak D call TRBD1 (7 bases). The CDR3 extends over 15 amino acids. V lost 4 bases and J lost 3, with 14 bases in between. Germline values: CDR1 SGDLS, CDR2 YYNGEE. The CDR3 loop reads CASSFRGESYNEQFF. The CDR3 nucleotides read TGTGCCAGCAGCTTCAGGGGGGAGAGCTACAATGAGCAGTTCTTC. Full variable domain (outside the CDR3, taken from reference TRBV9 and TRBJ2-1): DSGVTQTPKHLITATGQRVTLRCSPRSGDLSVYWYQQSLDQGLQFLIQYYNGEERAKGNILERFSAQQFPDLHSELNLSSLELGDSALYFCASSFRGESYNEQFFGPGTRLTVL.

J is TRBJ2-6 and V is TRBV28; D possibly corresponds to TRBD2 (6 bases). The CDR3 contains 18 residues. The V gene's germline CDR1 is MDHEN and CDR2 SYDVKM. Trimming removed 5 bases at V and 2 bases at J, with 19 bases between. CDR3 protein: CASSALRTRLAGANVLTF. The CDR3 coding sequence is TGTGCCAGCAGTGCCCTTAGGACTCGACTAGCTGGGGCCAACGTCCTGACTTTC.

This chain connects TRBV5-1 to TRBJ2-1, with 8 positions matching TRBD2. The CDR3 is 18 residues long. CDR1 is SGHRS and CDR2 is YFSETQ in the germline V gene. V shed 4 bases and J 4 bases; nucleotides not matched to a gene: 16. The CDR3 sequence: CASSPSPSGTRDYNEQFF. The DNA for the CDR3 is TGCGCCAGCAGCCCTAGCCCTAGTGGGACTAGGGATTACAATGAGCAGTTCTTC.

This clone was detected only a few times. The rearrangement uses TRBV2 and TRBJ1-1; no firm D call. Germline V gives CDR1 SNHLY, CDR2 FYNNEI. Trimming pared 6 bases from V and 1 base from J, leaving 9 bases between. This CDR3 has 13 residues. The CDR3 DNA sequence: TGTGCCAGCAGGGTCTGGCAGAACACTGAAGCTTTCTTT. As protein: CASRVWQNTEAFF.

The V gene is TRBV5-4, the J gene TRBJ2-7; TRBD2 might be the D (7 bases). V was trimmed by 0 bases and J by 0 bases, leaving 13 bases between them. The CDR3 sequence is 16 residues long. The V gene's germline CDR1 is SGHNT and CDR2 YYREEE (reference sequence). CDR3 nucleotides: TGTGCCAGCAGCTTGGGTGGGGGGGCAAGCTCCTACGAGCAGTACTTC. Its translation: CASSLGGGASSYEQYF.